These 27 T cell receptor beta chains came from one sample sequenced in a study of naive and memory T cell subsets. Ligated cDNA underwent four rounds of PCR with nested alpha and beta constant region primers and SP2. TCRdb processed the 5' RACE reads anew with MiXCR; each CDR3 protein has one entry. Of roughly 62,000 distinct CDR3 sequences listed, 6.5% to 9% are singletons. TCR cDNA received a 3' ligated oligonucleotide that carried a UMI. These receptors originate from a female donor in good health.

This clonotype was observed at least ten times. The rearrangement uses TRBV13 and TRBJ1-6; tentative D call: TRBD1 (6 bases). Germline CDR1 reads PRHDT; CDR2 reads FYEKMQ (reference sequence). The CDR3 has 15 residues. V was pared by 7 bases and J by 6 bases, with 16 bases between. CDR3 sequence reads: CASKSAGVGNSPLHF. The CDR3 nucleotides are TGTGCCAGCAAGAGTGCAGGGGTCGGTAATTCACCCCTCCACTTT.

The rearrangement uses TRBV10-3 and TRBJ2-2; tentative D call: TRBD1 (6 bases). CDR3 length equals 12 residues. Trimming took off 5 bases at V and 8 bases at J, with 9 bases between the two ends. Germline assignment: CDR1 ENHRY and CDR2 SYGVKD. DNA of the CDR3: TGTGCCATCAGTACAGGGAATGGGGAGCTGTTTTTT. It translates to CAISTGNGELFF.

About this clonotype: A single base separates this from a much larger clone, so it may be a read error. V is TRBV2 and J is TRBJ1-5, with D unresolved. Trimming pared 3 bases from V and 5 bases from J, leaving 11 bases between. The CDR3 consists of 14 residues. Germline V gene data show CDR1 as SNHLY and CDR2 as FYNNEI. CDR3 residues: CASSDTDHDQPQHF. CDR3 nucleotides: TGTGCCAGCAGTGACACGGACCACGATCAGCCCCAGCATTTT.

This clonotype was seen a handful of times. The J gene is TRBJ2-5, the V gene TRBV12-5; tentative D call: TRBD1 (6 bases). This CDR3 region has 15 residues. V lost 7 bases and J 2 bases, leaving 17 bases between the germline ends. CDR1 is LGHNT and CDR2 is FRNRAP in the germline V gene. DNA of the CDR3: TGTGCTAGTGCTCCGGGACATCCGGATCAAGAGACCCAGTACTTC. Residues: CASAPGHPDQETQYF. Looking up the rest from reference TRBV12-5 and TRBJ2-5 gives the full variable domain: DARVTQTPRHKVTEMGQEVTMRCQPILGHNTVFWYRQTMMQGLELLAYFRNRAPLDDSGMPKDRFSAEMPDATLATLKIQPSEPRDSAVYFCASAPGHPDQETQYFGPGTRLLVL.

This clonotype has just a few counts. The chain employs TRBV5-5 and TRBJ1-1, with D hard to call. The V gene lost 5 bases and the J gene lost 5 bases, with 10 bases spanning the gap. The germline CDR1 and CDR2 sequences are SGHKS and YYEKEE (reference sequence). The CDR3 has 12 residues. The CDR3: CASSRLKTEAFF. The CDR3 DNA sequence: TGTGCCAGCAGTCGACTTAAGACTGAAGCTTTCTTT. Filled out from reference TRBV5-5 and TRBJ1-1, the complete variable domain reads DAGVTQSPTHLIKTRGQQVTLRCSPISGHKSVSWYQQVLGQGPQFIFQYYEKEERGRGNFPDRFSARQFPNYSSELNVNALLLGDSALYLCASSRLKTEAFFGQGTRLTVV.

This clonotype was seen a handful of times. This rearrangement joins TRBV5-1 to TRBJ2-7; no firm D call. From germline, CDR1 is SGHRS and CDR2 YFSETQ. This CDR3 is 14 amino acids long. V lost 0 bases to trimming and J lost 5 bases, with 12 bases between them. CDR3 sequence (DNA): TGCGCCAGCAGCTTGGACCAGTGGTCGCACGAGCAGTACTTC. This sequence encodes CASSLDQWSHEQYF.

Many counts were recorded for this clonotype. This chain connects TRBV28 to TRBJ2-2; D gene uncertain. This CDR3 is 16 amino acids long. Germline-derived CDR1 and CDR2 are MDHEN and SYDVKM. The V and J ends lost 5 bases and 3 bases respectively, with 16 bases between them. CDR3 loop: CASSPVRVVDTGELFF. The CDR3 coding sequence is TGTGCCAGCAGTCCGGTTAGGGTTGTGGACACCGGGGAGCTGTTTTTT.

This clonotype occurred many times. The chain uses TRBV29-1 and TRBJ1-1; D is perhaps TRBD1 (5 bases). Trimming cost V 6 bases and J 11 bases, with 13 bases left between them. In germline, CDR1 is SQVTM, CDR2 ANQGSEA. The CDR3 loop spans 10 amino acids. The CDR3 reads CSVMRGTAFF. Written as DNA, the CDR3 is TGCAGCGTCATGAGGGGTACGGCTTTCTTT. The whole variable domain, remainder taken from reference TRBV29-1 and TRBJ1-1, is SAVISQKPSRDICQRGTSLTIQCQVDSQVTMMFWYRQQPGQSLTLIATANQGSEATYESGFVIDKFPISRPNLTFSTLTVSNMSPEDSSIYLCSVMRGTAFFGQGTRLTVV.

Many counts were recorded for this clonotype. This sequence joins TRBV13 and TRBJ2-7, with D possibly called TRBD1 or TRBD2 (5 bases each). The V end was cut by 4 bases, the J end by 6 bases, with 7 bases between. The CDR3 covers 11 residues. CDR1 is PRHDT and CDR2 is FYEKMQ in the germline V gene (reference sequence). CDR3 sequence reads: CASSSGTEQYF. Here the CDR3 DNA reads TGTGCCAGCAGCTCAGGGACCGAGCAGTACTTC. The full variable domain, in which reference TRBV13 and TRBJ2-7 provide the parts outside the CDR3, is AAGVIQSPRHLIKEKRETATLKCYPIPRHDTVYWYQQGPGQDPQFLISFYEKMQSDKGSIPDRFSAQQFSDYHSELNMSSLELGDSALYFCASSSGTEQYFGPGTRLTVT.

The genes are TRBV5-1 and TRBJ1-1; 9 nucleotides agree with TRBD1. The CDR3 length is 15 residues. V gave up 7 bases and J gave up 4 bases; unmatched junction bases: 11. In germline, CDR1 is SGHRS, CDR2 YFSETQ. For the CDR3, the DNA is TGCGCCAGCGGACGAACAGGGGGCGCGGGCACTGAAGCTTTCTTT. It specifies CASGRTGGAGTEAFF.

V is TRBV20-1 and J is TRBJ1-6; 9 nucleotides agree with TRBD1. V gave up 3 bases and J gave up 9 bases; unmatched junction bases: 12. Germline V lookup: CDR1 DFQATT, CDR2 SNEGSKA (reference sequence). This CDR3 is 16 amino acids long. The CDR3 protein is CSASVQGGQGFSPLHF. The CDR3 bases are TGCAGTGCTAGTGTACAGGGGGGACAGGGTTTTTCACCCCTCCACTTT.

This clonotype has a handful of counts. V is TRBV29-1 and J is TRBJ2-1, with 11 bases matching TRBD2. This CDR3 is built from 17 residues. Germline CDR1 and CDR2: SQVTM and ANQGSEA. V was clipped by 3 bases and J by 0 bases; unmatched bases: 7. CDR3 region: CSVEEVLAGGSYNEQFF. The CDR3, as DNA: TGCAGCGTTGAGGAAGTGCTAGCGGGAGGCTCCTACAATGAGCAGTTCTTC.

This chain uses TRBV20-1 with TRBJ2-3; D might be TRBD2 (5 bases). Germline CDR1 is DFQATT and CDR2 is SNEGSKA (reference sequence). The ends were cut back, 6 bases at V and 5 bases at J, with 15 bases in the middle. The CDR3 length is 13 residues. As DNA, the CDR3 is TGCAGTGCCCTATTGGTCGGGGAAGATACGCAGTATTTT. This gives the protein CSALLVGEDTQYF.

This clonotype occurred many times. V gene TRBV6-1 combines with J gene TRBJ1-1, with TRBD1 matching over 8 bases. Germline CDR1 MNHNS, CDR2 SASEGT. The CDR3 consists of 14 residues. J gave up 7 bases and V 5 bases, and 9 bases lay outside the gene matches. The CDR3 reads CASSQGARFVEAFF. CDR3 nucleotides: TGTGCCAGCAGTCAGGGGGCGCGATTCGTTGAAGCTTTCTTT.

This clonotype was counted at least ten times. The chain links TRBV3-1 to TRBJ2-1; D possibly corresponds to TRBD2 (5 bases). The CDR3 runs 16 residues. Germline CDR1 is LGHDT and CDR2 is YNNKEL (reference sequence). V was shortened by 3 bases and J by 3 bases, with 15 bases between the two germline ends. Here the CDR3 reads CASSQFGGLDYNEQFF. CDR3 nucleotides: TGTGCCAGCAGCCAGTTCGGTGGACTGGACTACAATGAGCAGTTCTTC.

A few counts support this clonotype. The chain combines TRBV30 with TRBJ2-5; D is unresolved. Germline-derived CDR1 and CDR2 are GTSNPN and SVGIG (reference sequence). This CDR3 has 12 residues. V was trimmed by 3 bases and J by 5 bases, leaving 10 bases between them. The CDR3 nucleotides are TGTGCCTGGAGCCCGGCGGCTGAGACCCAGTACTTC. Translating it yields CAWSPAAETQYF.

This clonotype has a count of ten or more. J is TRBJ2-1 and V is TRBV6-5; 14 bases are a match to TRBD2. V trimming: 8 bases; J trimming: 1 base; junction bases outside the gene matches: 10. Germline loops: CDR1 MNHEY, CDR2 SVGAGI. The CDR3 loop spans 18 amino acids. CDR3 in DNA: TGTGCCAGCTCCTGGACTAGCGGGGGGCCGGGGTCCTACAATGAGCAGTTCTTC. This encodes CASSWTSGGPGSYNEQFF.

This clonotype has only a few counts. The J gene is TRBJ1-1, the V gene TRBV11-3, with D possibly TRBD1 on 6 matching bases. The germline V and J ends were trimmed by 2 bases and 4 bases, with 17 bases remaining between them. This CDR3 spans 16 amino acids. Germline loops: CDR1 SGHNT, CDR2 YENEEA. Here the CDR3 DNA reads TGTGCCAGCAGCTTAATCGGGGGCGCAACGGGCACTGAAGCTTTCTTT. This sequence encodes CASSLIGGATGTEAFF.

This clonotype was counted a few times. The V gene is TRBV12-3 or TRBV12-4, the J gene TRBJ2-1; 14 bases match TRBD2. The CDR3 runs 17 residues. V lost 6 bases and J lost 9; bases outside the gene matches: 13. CDR3 DNA sequence: TGTGCCAGCAGCGCACCCCTGACTAGCGGGGGGGCAGGTGAGCAGTTCTTC. Residues: CASSAPLTSGGAGEQFF.

This clonotype has a handful of counts. The gene calls are TRBV6-5 and TRBJ1-2; D not resolved. This CDR3 is built from 15 residues. The germline V gene encodes CDR1 MNHEY and CDR2 SVGAGI. The ends were cut back, 4 bases at V and 8 bases at J, with 20 bases in the middle. The CDR3 protein is CASSSYDPPRIGYTF. CDR3 in DNA: TGTGCCAGCAGTTCCTACGACCCGCCCCGTATAGGCTACACCTTC.

Ten or more counts support this clonotype. The V gene is TRBV12-3 or TRBV12-4, the J gene TRBJ1-5, with 7 bases lining up with TRBD1. This CDR3 comprises 17 residues. J was trimmed by 7 bases and V by 3 bases; bases with no gene match: 15. CDR3 protein: CASSFEGTATSFQPQHF. The CDR3 region has the DNA TGTGCCAGCAGTTTTGAAGGGACAGCAACAAGTTTCCAGCCCCAGCATTTT.

The sample holds many counts of this clonotype. V is TRBV12-3 or TRBV12-4 and J is TRBJ1-2, with D possibly TRBD1 on 6 matching bases. Trimming shortened V by 6 bases and J by 5 bases, and 13 bases separated the two germline ends. This CDR3 region has 13 residues. The CDR3 region is CASSPADRYGYTF. The CDR3, as DNA: TGTGCCAGCAGCCCGGCGGACAGATATGGCTACACCTTC.

The chain recombines TRBV14 with TRBJ1-1; D unresolved. V lost 5 bases, J lost 8 bases, and 15 bases lay in between. Germline CDR1 and CDR2: SGHDN and FVKESK. CDR3 length: 13 amino acids. The CDR3 coding sequence is TGTGCCAGCAGCAAGAATCTACAGAGCGAAGCTTTCTTT. Amino acid sequence: CASSKNLQSEAFF.

This clonotype was recorded at least ten times. The chain joins TRBV5-5 to TRBJ2-1; 8 positions match TRBD1. With V trimmed by 4 bases and J by 9 bases, 6 bases remained unmatched. CDR1 is SGHKS and CDR2 is YYEKEE in the germline V gene (reference sequence). The CDR3 covers 13 residues. This CDR3 is CASSAPDRGEQFF. CDR3 in DNA: TGTGCCAGCAGCGCGCCCGACAGGGGTGAGCAGTTCTTC. Full variable domain (missing parts from reference TRBV5-5 and TRBJ2-1): DAGVTQSPTHLIKTRGQQVTLRCSPISGHKSVSWYQQVLGQGPQFIFQYYEKEERGRGNFPDRFSARQFPNYSSELNVNALLLGDSALYLCASSAPDRGEQFFGPGTRLTVL.

This clonotype has more than one count but fewer than ten. V gene TRBV29-1 combines with J gene TRBJ2-3; possibly TRBD1 for D (8 bases). The CDR3 covers 15 residues. V lost 7 bases to trimming and J lost 0 bases, with 17 bases between them. Germline assignment: CDR1 SQVTM and CDR2 ANQGSEA. The CDR3 protein is CSGGQGLPSTDTQYF. The CDR3 coding sequence is TGCAGCGGAGGACAGGGACTACCTAGCACAGATACGCAGTATTTT.

This clonotype was seen ten or more times. The V call is TRBV12-3 or TRBV12-4, the J call TRBJ1-2; no firm D call. V was shortened by 5 bases and J by 0 bases, with 4 bases between the two germline ends. The CDR3 has 12 amino acids. The chain's CDR3 is CASSVTNYGYTF. CDR3 DNA sequence: TGTGCCAGCAGTGTCACTAACTATGGCTACACCTTC.

J is TRBJ2-7 and V is TRBV20-1; 7 bases line up with TRBD1. The CDR3 extends over 14 amino acids. Unmatched junction bases numbered 7, after V lost 5 bases and J lost 0 bases. The germline gives CDR1 DFQATT, CDR2 SNEGSKA (reference sequence). The CDR3 DNA follows: TGCAGTGCTCCAAGGGGACAGAACTCCTACGAGCAGTACTTC. Amino acids: CSAPRGQNSYEQYF.